The subject of this entry is one TCR beta chain. Its antigen is still unknown. The germline V gene encodes CDR1 SNHLY and CDR2 FYNNEI. This CDR3 has 14 amino acids. This entry belongs to a study of post-analysis software for immune sequencing data. Findings and caveats of the study: With TRBV5-6, TRBV5-1 and TRBV20-1 included, a handful of TRBV segments were more frequent in patients than in controls.

The TCR beta cDNA libraries carried unique molecular identifiers. TCRdb independently ran MiXCR on the PCR reads; one entry per CDR3 protein. The sample includes roughly 870,000 distinct CDR3 sequences, about 53% of them seen just once. Input material: blood. This TCR came from a girl aged 5 to 17 with multiple sclerosis. The chain has TRBV2 and TRBJ2-5; TRBD1 matches 8 bases. The assigned J gene may be wrong: the sequence end matches TRBJ2-7 better. The CDR3 region has the DNA TGTGCCAGCAGTGATATGACAGGGGACTACGAGCAGTACTTC. It is translated as CASSDMTGDYEQYF.